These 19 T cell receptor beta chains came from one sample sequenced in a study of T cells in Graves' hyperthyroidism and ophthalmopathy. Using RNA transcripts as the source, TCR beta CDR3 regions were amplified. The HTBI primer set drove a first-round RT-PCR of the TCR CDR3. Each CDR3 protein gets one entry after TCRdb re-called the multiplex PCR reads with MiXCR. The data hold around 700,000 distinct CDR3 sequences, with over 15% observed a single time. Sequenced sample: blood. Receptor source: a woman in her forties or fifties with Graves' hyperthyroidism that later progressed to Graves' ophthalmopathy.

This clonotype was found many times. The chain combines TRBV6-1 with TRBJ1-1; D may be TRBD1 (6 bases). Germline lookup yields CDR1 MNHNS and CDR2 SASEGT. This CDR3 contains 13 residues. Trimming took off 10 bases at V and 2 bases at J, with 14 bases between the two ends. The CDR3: CATQGFRNTEAFF. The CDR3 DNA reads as TGTGCCACACAGGGTTTCCGAAACACTGAAGCTTTCTTT.

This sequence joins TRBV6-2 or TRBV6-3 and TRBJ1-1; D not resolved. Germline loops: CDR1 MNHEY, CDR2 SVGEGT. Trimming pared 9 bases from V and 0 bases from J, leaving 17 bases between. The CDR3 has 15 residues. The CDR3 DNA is TGTGCCAGTCAGAATTTCAGGTTTATGAACACTGAAGCTTTCTTT. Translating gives CASQNFRFMNTEAFF.

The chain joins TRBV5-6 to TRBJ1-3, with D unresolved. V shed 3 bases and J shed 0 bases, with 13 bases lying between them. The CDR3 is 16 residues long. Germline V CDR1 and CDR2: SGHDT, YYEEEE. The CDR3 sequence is CASSYTLYNSGNTIYF. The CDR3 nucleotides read TGTGCCAGCAGCTATACCCTATACAACTCTGGAAACACCATATATTTT.

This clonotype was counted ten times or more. CDR3 amino acids: CASSPGGPGQPTDTQYF. The CDR3, as DNA: TGTGCCAGCAGCCCGGGGGGGCCAGGACAACCCACAGATACGCAGTATTTT. This rearrangement joins TRBV11-2 to TRBJ2-3; 8 positions match TRBD2. The V gene's germline CDR1 is SGHAT and CDR2 FQNNGV. The J segment lost 2 bases and the V segment lost 5 bases, leaving 12 bases of the junction unmatched. This CDR3 region has 17 residues. Complete variable domain (other parts from reference TRBV11-2 and TRBJ2-3): EAGVAQSPRYKIIEKRQSVAFWCNPISGHATLYWYQQILGQGPKLLIQFQNNGVVDDSQLPKDRFSAERLKGVDSTLKIQPAKLEDSAVYLCASSPGGPGQPTDTQYFGPGTRLTVL.

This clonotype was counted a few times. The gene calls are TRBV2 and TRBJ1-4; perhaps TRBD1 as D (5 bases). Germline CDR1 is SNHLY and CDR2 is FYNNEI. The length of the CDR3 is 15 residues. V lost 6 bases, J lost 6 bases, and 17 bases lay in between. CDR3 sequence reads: CASSRGEGMDEKLFF. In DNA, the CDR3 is TGTGCCAGCAGCCGAGGGGAGGGGATGGATGAAAAACTGTTTTTT.

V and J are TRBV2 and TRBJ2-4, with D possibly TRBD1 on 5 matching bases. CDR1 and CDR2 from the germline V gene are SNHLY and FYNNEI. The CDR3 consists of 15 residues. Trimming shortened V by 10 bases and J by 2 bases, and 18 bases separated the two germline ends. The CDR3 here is CAIYLQDRSKNIQYF. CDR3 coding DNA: TGTGCCATTTACCTACAGGATCGATCCAAAAACATTCAGTACTTC.

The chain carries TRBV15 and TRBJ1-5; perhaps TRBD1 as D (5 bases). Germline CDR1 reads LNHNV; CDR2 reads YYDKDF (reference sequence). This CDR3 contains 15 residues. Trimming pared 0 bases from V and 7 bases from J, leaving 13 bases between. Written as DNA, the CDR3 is TGTGCCACCAGCAGAGACAGGGTGCGAGGACAGCCCCAGCATTTT. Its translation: CATSRDRVRGQPQHF.

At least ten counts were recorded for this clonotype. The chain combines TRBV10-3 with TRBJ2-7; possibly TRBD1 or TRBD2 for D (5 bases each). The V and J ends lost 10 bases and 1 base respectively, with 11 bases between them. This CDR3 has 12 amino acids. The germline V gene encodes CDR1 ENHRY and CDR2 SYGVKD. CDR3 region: CATGTGSYEQYF. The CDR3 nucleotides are TGTGCCACGGGGACGGGGTCCTACGAGCAGTACTTC.

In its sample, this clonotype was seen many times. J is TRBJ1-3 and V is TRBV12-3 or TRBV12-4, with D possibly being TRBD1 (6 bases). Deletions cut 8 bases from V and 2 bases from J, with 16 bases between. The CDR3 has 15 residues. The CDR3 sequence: CASEQGSVAGNTIYF. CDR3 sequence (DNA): TGTGCCAGCGAACAGGGTTCAGTTGCTGGAAACACCATATATTTT.

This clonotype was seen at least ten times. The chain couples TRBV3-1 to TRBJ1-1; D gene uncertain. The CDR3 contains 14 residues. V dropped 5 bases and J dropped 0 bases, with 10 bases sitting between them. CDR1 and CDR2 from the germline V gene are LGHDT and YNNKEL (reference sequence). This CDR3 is CASSTQGVNTEAFF. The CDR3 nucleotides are TGTGCCAGCAGCACGCAAGGAGTGAACACTGAAGCTTTCTTT.

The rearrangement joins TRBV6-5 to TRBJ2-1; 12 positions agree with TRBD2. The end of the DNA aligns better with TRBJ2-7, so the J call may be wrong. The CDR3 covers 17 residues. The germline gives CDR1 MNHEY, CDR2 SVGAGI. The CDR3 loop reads CASSYFVASGGDNEQYF. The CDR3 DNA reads TGTGCCAGCAGTTACTTTGTGGCTAGCGGGGGGGATAATGAGCAGTACTTC.

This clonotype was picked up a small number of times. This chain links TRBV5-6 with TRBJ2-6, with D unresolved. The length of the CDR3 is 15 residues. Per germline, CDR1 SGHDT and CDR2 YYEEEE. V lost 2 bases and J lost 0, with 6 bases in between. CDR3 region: CASSFTDSGANVLTF. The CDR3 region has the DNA TGTGCCAGCAGCTTTACGGACTCTGGGGCCAACGTCCTGACTTTC.

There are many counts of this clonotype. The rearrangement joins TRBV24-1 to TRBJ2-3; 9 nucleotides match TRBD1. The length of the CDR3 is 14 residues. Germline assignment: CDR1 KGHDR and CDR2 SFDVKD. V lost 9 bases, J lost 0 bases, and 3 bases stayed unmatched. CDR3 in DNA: TGTGCCACCGGGACAGGGTGGAGCACAGATACGCAGTATTTT. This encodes CATGTGWSTDTQYF.

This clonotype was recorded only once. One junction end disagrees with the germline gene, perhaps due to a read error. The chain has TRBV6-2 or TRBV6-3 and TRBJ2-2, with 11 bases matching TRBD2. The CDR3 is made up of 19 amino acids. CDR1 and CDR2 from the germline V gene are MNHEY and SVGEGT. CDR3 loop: CASSGWTSGPYGGTGELFF. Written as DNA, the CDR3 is TGTGCCAGCAGTGGGTGGACTAGCGGGCCATATGGAGGAACCGGGGAGCTGTTCTTT.

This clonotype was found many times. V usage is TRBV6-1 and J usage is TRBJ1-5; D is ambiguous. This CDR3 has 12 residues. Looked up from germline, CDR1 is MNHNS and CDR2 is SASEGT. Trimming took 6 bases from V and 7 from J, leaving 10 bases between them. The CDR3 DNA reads TGTGCCAGCAGAACCCTCGGGCAGCCCCAGCATTTT. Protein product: CASRTLGQPQHF.

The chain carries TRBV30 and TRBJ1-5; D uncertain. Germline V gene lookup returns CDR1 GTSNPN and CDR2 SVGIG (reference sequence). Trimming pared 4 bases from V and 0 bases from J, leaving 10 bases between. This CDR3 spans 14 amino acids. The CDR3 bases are TGTGCCTGGACTAACAGTTATAGCAATCAGCCCCAGCATTTT. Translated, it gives CAWTNSYSNQPQHF.

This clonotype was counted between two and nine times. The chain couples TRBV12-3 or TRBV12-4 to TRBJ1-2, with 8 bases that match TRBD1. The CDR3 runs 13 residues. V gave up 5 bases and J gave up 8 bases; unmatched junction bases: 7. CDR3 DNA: TGTGCCAGCAGTGACAGGGGCCTAGGGGGCTACACCTTC. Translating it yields CASSDRGLGGYTF.

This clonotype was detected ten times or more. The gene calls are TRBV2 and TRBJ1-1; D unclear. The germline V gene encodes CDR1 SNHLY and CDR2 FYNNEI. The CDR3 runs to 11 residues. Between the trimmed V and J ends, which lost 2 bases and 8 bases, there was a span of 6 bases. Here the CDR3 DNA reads TGTGCCAGCAGTGAACTGGAGGAAGCTTTCTTT. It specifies CASSELEEAFF.

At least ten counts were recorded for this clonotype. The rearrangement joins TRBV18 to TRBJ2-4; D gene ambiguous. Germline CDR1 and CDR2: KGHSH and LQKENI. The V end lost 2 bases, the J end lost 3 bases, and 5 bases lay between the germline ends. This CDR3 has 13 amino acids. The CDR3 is CASSPIGKNIQYF. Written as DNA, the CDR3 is TGTGCCAGCTCACCAATTGGCAAAAACATTCAGTACTTC.